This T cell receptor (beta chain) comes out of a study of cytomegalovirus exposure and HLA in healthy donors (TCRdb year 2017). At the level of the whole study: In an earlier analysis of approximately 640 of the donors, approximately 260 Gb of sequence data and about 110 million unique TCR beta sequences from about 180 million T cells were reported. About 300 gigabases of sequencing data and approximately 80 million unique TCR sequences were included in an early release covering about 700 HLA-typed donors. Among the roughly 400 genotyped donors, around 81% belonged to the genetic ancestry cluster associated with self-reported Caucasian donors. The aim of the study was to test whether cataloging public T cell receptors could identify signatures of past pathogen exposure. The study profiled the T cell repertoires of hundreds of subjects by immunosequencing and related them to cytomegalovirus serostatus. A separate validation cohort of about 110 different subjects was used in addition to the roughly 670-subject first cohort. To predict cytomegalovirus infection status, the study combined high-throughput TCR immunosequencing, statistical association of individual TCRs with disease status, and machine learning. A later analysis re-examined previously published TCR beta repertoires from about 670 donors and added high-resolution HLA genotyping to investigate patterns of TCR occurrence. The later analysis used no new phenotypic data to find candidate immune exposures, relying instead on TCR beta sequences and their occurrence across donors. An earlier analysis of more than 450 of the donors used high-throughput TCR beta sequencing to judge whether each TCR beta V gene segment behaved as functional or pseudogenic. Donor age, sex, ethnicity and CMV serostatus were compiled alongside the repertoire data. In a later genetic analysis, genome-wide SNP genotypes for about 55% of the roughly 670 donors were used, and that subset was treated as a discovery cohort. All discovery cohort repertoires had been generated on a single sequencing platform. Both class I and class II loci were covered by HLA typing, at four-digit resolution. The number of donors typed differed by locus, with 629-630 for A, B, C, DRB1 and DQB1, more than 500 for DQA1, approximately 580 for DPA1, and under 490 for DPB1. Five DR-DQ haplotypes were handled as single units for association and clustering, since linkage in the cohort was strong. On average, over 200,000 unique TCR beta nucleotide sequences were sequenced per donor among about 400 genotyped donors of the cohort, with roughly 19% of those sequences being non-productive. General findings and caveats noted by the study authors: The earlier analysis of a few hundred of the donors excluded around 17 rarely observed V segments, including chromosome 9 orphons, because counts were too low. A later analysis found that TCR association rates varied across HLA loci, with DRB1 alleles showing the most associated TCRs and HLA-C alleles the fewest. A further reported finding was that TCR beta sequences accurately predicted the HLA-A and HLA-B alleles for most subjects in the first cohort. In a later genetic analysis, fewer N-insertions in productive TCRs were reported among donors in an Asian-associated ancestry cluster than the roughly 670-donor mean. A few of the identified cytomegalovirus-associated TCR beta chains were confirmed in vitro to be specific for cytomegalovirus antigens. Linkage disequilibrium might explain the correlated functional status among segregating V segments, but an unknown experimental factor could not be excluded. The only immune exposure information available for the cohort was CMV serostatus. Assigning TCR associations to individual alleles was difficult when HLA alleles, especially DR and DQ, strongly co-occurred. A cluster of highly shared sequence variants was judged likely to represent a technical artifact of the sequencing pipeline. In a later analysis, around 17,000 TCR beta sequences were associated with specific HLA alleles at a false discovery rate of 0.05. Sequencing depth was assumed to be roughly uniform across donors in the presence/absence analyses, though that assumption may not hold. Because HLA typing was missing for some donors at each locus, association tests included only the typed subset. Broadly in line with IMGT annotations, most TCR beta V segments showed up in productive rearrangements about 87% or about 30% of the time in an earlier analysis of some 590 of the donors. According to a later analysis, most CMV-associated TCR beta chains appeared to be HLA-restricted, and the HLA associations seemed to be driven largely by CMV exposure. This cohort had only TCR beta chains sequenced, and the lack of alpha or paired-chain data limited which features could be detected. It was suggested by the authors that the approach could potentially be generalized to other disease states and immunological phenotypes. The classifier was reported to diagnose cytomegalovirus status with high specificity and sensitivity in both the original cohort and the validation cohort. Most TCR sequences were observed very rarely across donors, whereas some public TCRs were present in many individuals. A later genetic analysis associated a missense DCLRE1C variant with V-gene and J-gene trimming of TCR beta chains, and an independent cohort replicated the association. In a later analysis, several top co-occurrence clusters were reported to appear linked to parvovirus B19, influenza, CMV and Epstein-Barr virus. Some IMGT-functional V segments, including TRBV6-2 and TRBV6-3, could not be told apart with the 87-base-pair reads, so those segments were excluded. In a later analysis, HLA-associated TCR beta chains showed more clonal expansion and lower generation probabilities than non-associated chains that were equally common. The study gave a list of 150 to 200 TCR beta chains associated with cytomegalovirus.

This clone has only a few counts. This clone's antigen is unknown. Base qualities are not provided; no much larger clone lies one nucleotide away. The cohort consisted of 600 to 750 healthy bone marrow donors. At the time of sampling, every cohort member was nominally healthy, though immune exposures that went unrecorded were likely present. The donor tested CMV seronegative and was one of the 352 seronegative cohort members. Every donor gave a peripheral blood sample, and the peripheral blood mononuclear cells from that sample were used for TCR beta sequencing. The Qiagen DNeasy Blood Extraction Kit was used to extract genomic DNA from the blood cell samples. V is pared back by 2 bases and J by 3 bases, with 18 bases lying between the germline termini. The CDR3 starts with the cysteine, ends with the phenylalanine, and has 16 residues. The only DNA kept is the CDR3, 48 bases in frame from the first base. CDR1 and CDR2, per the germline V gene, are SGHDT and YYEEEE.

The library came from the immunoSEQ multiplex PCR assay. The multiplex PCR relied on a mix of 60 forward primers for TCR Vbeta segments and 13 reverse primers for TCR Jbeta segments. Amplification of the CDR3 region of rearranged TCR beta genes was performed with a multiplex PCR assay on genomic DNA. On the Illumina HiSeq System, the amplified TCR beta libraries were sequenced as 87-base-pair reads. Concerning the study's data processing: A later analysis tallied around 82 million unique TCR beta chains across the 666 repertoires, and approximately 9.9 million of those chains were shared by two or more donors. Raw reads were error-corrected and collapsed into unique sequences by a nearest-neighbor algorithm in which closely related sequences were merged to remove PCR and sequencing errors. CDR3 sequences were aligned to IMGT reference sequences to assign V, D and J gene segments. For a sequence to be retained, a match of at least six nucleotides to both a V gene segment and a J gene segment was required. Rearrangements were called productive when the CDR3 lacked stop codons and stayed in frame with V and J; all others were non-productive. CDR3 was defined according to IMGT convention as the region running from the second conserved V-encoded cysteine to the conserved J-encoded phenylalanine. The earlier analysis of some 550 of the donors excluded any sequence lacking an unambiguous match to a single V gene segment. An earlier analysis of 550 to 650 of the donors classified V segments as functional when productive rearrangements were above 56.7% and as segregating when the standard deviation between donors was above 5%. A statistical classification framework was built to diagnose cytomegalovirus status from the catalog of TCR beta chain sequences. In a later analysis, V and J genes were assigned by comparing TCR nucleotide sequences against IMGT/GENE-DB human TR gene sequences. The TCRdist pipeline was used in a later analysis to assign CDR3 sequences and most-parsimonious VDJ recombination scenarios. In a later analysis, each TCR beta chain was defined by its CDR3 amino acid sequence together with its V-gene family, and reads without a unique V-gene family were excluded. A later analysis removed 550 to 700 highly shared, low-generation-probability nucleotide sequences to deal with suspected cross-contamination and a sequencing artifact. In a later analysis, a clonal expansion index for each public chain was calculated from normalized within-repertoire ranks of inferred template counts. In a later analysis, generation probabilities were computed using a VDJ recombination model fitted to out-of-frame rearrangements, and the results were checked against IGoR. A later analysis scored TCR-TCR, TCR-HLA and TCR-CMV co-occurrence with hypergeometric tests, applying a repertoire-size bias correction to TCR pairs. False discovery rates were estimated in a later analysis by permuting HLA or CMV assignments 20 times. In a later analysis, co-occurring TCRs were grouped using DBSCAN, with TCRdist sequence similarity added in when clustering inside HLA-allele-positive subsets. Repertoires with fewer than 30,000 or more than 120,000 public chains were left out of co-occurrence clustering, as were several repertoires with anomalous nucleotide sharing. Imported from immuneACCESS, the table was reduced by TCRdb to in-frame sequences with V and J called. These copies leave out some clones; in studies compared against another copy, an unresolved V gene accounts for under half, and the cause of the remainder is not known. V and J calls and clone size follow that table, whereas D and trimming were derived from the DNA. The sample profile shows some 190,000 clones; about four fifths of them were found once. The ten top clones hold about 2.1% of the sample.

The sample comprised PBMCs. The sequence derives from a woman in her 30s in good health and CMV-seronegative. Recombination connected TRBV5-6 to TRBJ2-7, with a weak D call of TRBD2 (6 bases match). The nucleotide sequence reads TGTGCCAGCAGCTTTACGGTCGGGGGAAAGGACTACGAGCAGTACTTC. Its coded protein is CASSFTVGGKDYEQYF.